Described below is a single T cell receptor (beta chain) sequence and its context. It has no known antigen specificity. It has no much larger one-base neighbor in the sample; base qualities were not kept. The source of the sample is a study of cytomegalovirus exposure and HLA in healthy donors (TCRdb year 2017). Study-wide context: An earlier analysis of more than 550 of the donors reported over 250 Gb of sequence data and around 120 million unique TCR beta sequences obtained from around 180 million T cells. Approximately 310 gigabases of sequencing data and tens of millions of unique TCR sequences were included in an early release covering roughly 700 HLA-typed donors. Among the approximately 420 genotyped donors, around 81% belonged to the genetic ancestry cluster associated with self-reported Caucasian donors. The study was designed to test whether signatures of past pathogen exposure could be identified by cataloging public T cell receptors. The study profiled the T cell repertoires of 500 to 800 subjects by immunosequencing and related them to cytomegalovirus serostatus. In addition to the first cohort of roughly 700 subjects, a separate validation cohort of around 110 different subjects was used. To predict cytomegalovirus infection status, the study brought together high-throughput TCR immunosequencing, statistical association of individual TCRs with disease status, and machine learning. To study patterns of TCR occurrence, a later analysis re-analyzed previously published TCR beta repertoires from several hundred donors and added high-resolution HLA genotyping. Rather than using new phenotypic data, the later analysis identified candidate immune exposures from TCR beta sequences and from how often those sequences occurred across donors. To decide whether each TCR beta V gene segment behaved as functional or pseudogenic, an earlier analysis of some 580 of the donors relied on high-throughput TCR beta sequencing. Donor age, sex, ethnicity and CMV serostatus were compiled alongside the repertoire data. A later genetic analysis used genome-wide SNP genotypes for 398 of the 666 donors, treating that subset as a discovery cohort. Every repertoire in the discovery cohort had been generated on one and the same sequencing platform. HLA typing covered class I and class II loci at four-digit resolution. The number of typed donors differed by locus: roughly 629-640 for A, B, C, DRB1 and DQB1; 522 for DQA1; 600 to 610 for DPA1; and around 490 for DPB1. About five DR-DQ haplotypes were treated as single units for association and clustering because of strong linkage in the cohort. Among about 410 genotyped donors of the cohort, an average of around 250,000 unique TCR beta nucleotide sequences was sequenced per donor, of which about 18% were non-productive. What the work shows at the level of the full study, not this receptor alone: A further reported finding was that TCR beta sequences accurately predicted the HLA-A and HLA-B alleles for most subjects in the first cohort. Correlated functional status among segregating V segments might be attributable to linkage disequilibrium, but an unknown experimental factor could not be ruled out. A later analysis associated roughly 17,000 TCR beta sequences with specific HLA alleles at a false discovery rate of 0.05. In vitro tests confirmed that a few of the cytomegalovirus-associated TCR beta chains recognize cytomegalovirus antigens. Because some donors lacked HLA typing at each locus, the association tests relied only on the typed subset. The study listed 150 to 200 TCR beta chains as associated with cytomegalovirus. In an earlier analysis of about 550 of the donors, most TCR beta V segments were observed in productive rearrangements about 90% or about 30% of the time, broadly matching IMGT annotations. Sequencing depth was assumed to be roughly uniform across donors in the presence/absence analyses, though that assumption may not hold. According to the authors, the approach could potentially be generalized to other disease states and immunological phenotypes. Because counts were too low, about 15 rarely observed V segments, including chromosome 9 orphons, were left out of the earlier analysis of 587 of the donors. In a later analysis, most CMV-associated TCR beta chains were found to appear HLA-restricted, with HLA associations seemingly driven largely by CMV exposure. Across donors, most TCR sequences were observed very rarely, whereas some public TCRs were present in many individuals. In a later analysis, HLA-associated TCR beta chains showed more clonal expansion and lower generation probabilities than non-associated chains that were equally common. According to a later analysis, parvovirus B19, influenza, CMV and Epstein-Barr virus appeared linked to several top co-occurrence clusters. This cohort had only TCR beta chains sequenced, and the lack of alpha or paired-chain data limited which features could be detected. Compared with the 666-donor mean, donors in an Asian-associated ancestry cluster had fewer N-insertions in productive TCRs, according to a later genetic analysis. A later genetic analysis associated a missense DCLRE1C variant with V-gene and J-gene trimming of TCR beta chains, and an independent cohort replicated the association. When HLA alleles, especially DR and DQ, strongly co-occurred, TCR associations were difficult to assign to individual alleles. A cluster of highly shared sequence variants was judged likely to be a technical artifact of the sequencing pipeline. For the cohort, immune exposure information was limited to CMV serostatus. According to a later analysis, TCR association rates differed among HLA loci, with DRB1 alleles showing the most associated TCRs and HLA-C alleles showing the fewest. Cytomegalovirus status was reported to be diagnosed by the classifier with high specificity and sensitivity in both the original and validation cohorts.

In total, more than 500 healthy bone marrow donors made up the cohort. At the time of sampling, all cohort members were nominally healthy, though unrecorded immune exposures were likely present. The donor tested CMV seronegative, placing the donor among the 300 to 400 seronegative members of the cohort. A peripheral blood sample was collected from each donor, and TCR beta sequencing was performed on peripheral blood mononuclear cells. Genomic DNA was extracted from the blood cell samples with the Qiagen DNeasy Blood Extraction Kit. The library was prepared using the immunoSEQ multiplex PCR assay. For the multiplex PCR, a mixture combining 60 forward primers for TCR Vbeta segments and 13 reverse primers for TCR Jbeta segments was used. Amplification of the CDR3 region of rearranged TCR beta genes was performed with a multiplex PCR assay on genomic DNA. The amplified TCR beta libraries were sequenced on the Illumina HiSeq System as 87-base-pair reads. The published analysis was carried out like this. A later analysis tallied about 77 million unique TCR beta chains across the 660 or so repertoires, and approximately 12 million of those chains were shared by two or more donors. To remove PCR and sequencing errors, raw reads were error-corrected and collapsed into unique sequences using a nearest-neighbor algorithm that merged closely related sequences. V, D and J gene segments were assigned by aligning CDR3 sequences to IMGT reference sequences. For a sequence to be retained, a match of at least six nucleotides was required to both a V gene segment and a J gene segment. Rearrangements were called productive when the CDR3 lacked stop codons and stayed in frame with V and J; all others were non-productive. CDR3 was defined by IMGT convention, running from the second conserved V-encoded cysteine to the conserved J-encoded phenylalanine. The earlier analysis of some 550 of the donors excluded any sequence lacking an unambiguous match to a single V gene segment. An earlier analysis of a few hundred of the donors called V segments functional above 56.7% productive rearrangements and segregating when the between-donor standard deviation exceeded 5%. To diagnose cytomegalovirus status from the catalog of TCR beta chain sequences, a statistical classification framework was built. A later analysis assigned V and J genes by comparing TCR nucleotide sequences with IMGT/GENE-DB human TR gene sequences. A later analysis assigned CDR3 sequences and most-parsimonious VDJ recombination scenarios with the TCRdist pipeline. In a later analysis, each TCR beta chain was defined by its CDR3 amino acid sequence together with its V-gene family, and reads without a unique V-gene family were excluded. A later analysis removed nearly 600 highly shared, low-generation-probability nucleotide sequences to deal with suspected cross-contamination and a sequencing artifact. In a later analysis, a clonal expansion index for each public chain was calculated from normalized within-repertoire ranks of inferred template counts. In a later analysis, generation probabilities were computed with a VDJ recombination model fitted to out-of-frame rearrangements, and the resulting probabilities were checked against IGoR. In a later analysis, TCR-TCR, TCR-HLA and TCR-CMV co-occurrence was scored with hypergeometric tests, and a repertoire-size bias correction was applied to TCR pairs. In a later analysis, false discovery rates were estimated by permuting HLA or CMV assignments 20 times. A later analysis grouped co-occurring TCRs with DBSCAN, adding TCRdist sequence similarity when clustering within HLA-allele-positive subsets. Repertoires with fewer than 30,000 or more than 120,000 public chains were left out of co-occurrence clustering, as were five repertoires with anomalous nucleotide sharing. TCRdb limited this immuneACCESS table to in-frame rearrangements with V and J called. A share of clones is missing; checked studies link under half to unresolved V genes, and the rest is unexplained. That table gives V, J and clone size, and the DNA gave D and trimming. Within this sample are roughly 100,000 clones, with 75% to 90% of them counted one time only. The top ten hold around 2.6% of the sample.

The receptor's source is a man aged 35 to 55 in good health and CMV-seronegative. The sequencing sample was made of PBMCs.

The nucleotide sequence is TGCGCCAGTTCGGGGAGTATGTCCTACAATGAGCAGTTCTTC. Its protein product is CASSGSMSYNEQFF. The chain employs TRBV5-1 and TRBJ2-1; the D gene is possibly TRBD2, with 5 bases matching. The junction carries 13 bases between V and J, which are trimmed by 8 bases and 1 base respectively. As encoded in the germline V gene, CDR1 is SGHRS while CDR2 is YFSETQ. The CDR3 runs 14 residues from the cysteine to the phenylalanine. Of all the DNA, just the CDR3 is kept, 42 bases in frame from base 1.